This is a list of T cell receptor beta chains from one sample in a study of cytomegalovirus exposure and HLA in healthy donors. This table comes from immunoSEQ multiplex PCR, and its TCRdb copy is limited to in-frame clones, with some not included. In the table there are about 170,000 clones, 79% of which are singletons. Sequencing input: PBMCs. These receptors all come from a woman in her forties or fifties in good health and CMV-seronegative. CDR3s include the opening cysteine and the closing phenylalanine or tryptophan. The order of the fields is clone size, V gene, D gene, J gene, CDR3 DNA, CDR3 protein. The D gene is left open where the match is weak. Size is stated for part of the rows, as once, few or many counts, or as a class when the clone is expanded.

.,TRBV19,TRBD2,TRBJ2-1,TGTGCCAGTAGTATAGTAAGGGCCCGGACTAGCGGGGGGTCCGGTGAGCAGTTCTTC,CASSIVRARTSGGSGEQFF
.,TRBV6-5,.,TRBJ2-1,TGTGCCAGCAGTGAACGCACTGACAATGAGCAGTTCTTC,CASSERTDNEQFF
.,TRBV5-4,.,TRBJ2-1,TGTGCCAGCAGCTTGCCCGGGACACTTTACAATGAGCAGTTCTTC,CASSLPGTLYNEQFF
.,TRBV9,.,TRBJ1-4,TGTGCCAGCAGCGTAGGAGGCGGGGACGAAAAACTGTTTTTT,CASSVGGGDEKLFF
.,TRBV27,.,TRBJ1-5,TGTGCCAGCAGTTTATCTGGACGGGAGAAGCCCCAGCATTTT,CASSLSGREKPQHF
.,TRBV4-3,.,TRBJ2-1,TGCGCCAGCAGCCAAGGCTCCACATACAATGAGCAGTTCTTC,CASSQGSTYNEQFF
.,TRBV7-2,TRBD1,TRBJ1-1,TGTGCCAGCAGCTTAGTCCCCGGGACAGGGAACACTGAAGCTTTCTTT,CASSLVPGTGNTEAFF
.,TRBV7-2,TRBD1,TRBJ2-4,TGTGCCAGCAGCCCGGGACCGGGACAGGGGAACATTCAGTACTTC,CASSPGPGQGNIQYF
.,TRBV5-1,TRBD2,TRBJ2-7,TGCGCCAGCAGTCCGGGAGGGGCCGAGCAGTACTTC,CASSPGGAEQYF
.,TRBV5-1,TRBD1,TRBJ1-1,TGCGCCAGCAGCAAAGGGACAGGGGCGAGGAACACTGAAGCTTTCTTT,CASSKGTGARNTEAFF
.,TRBV27,TRBD2,TRBJ2-5,TGTGCCAGCAGTCTACTAGGACTAGCGGGGGGAGAGACCCAGTACTTC,CASSLLGLAGGETQYF
.,TRBV5-6,.,TRBJ1-3,TGTGCCAGCAGCTTGACTCAGGGCTCGCGCTCTGGAAACACCATATATTTT,CASSLTQGSRSGNTIYF
.,TRBV15,.,TRBJ1-1,TGTGCCACCAGCAGAGGACGAACAGGGAACACTGAAGCTTTCTTT,CATSRGRTGNTEAFF
few,TRBV6-6,TRBD1,TRBJ1-2,TGTGCCAGCACCCAGGACAGGGCGAGCGGCTACACCTTC,CASTQDRASGYTF
.,TRBV7-6,TRBD1,TRBJ1-2,TGTGCCAGCAGCCCTACGGGACAGGGGATTGGCTACACCTTC,CASSPTGQGIGYTF